This TCR beta chain was recorded in a study of cytomegalovirus exposure and HLA in healthy donors. Study conclusions and caveats: Overall, roughly 150 TCR beta chains were annotated as cytomegalovirus-associated.

In the PCR, 60 Vbeta and 13 Jbeta primers were used. The repertoire was sequenced with immunoSEQ multiplex PCR; TCRdb's copy has only in-frame clones and lacks some. The table lists approximately 140,000 clones, approximately 80% of them singletons. On this clone: Its antigen is unknown.

The CDR3 has 15 amino acids. J lost 2 bases, V lost 0 bases, and 2 bases had no gene match. The V gene's germline CDR1 is SGHTA and CDR2 FQGNSA. Sequenced input: PBMCs. This TCR came from a man in his fifties or sixties in good health and CMV-seronegative. The chain is built from TRBV7-2 and TRBJ1-2; 8 positions agree with TRBD1. CDR3 amino acids: CASSLAPGGNYGYTF. The CDR3 coding sequence is TGTGCCAGCAGCTTAGCGCCAGGGGGCAACTATGGCTACACCTTC. The variable domain in full, completed from reference TRBV7-2 and TRBJ1-2, reads GAGVSQSPSNKVTEKGKDVELRCDPISGHTALYWYRQSLGQGLEFLIYFQGNSAPDKSGLPSDRFSAERTGGSVSTLTIQRTQQEDSAVYLCASSLAPGGNYGYTFGSGTRLTVV.